This T cell receptor (beta chain) was sequenced in a study of post-analysis software for immune sequencing data. For the study at large: In terms of disease course, relapsing-remitting, secondary progressive and progressive-relapsing multiple sclerosis were included.

cDNA libraries for TCR beta contained unique molecular identifiers. Starting from approximately 1 to 10 million T cells, the study yielded about 500,000 cDNA molecules. TCRdb processed the PCR reads anew with MiXCR; each CDR3 protein has one entry. The sample holds around 400,000 distinct CDR3 sequences; roughly 35% are singletons and the top ten take roughly 13%. The CDR3 sequence is 14 residues long. Trimming took 3 bases from V and 1 from J, leaving 9 bases between them. Per the germline V gene, CDR1 is SEHNR and CDR2 is FQNEAQ (reference sequence). Remarks on this clonotype: The antigen remains unidentified.

Study-level points and caveats: Among five TRBV segments more frequent in patients than controls were TRBV5-6, TRBV5-1 and TRBV20-1. Same-batch samples co-clustered strongly by F measure. When compared against controls, multiple sclerosis patients showed significantly lower normalized Chao1 diversity.

J is TRBJ1-1 and V is TRBV7-9; D uncertain. Sequencing was carried out using blood. This TCR derives from a girl aged 10 to 17 with multiple sclerosis. The CDR3: CASSLEMANTEAFF. Here the CDR3 DNA reads TGTGCCAGCAGCTTGGAGATGGCGAACACTGAAGCTTTCTTT.